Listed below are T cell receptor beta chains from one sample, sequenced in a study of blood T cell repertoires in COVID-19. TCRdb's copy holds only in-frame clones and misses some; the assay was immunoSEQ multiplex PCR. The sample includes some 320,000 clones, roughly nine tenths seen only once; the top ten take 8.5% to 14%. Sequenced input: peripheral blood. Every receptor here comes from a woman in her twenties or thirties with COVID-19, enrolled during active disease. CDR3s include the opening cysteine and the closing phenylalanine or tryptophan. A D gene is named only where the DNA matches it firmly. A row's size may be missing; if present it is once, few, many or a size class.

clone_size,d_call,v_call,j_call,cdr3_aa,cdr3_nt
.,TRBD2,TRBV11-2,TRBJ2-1,CASSLDRTSGGAFQFF,TGTGCCAGCAGCTTAGACCGAACTAGCGGGGGGGCCTTTCAGTTCTTC
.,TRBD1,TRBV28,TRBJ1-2,CASSSRTGGAGYTF,TGTGCCAGCAGTTCCCGGACAGGGGGCGCGGGCTACACCTTC
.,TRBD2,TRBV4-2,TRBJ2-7,CASSQDLLAGSYEQYF,TGTGCCAGCAGCCAAGATCTCCTAGCGGGGAGCTACGAGCAGTACTTC
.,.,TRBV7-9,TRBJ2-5,CASSPDWLQETQYF,TGTGCCAGCAGCCCTGATTGGCTCCAAGAGACCCAGTACTTC
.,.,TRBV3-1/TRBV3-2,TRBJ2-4,CASSHRGVNIQYF,TGTGCCAGCAGCCACAGGGGAGTAAACATTCAGTACTTC
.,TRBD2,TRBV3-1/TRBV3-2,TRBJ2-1,CASSQGGLGLKNEQFF,TGTGCCAGCAGCCAAGGGGGACTAGGACTTAAAAATGAGCAGTTCTTC
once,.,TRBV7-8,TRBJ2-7,CASSLASPYEQYF,TGTGCCAGCAGCTTAGCTAGCCCCTACGAGCAGTACTTC
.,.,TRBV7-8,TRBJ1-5,CASSLVGLGTQPQHF,TGTGCCAGCAGCTTAGTGGGACTAGGGACTCAGCCCCAGCATTTT
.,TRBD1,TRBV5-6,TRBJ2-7,CASSLTTGNYEQYF,TGTGCCAGCAGCTTGACGACAGGGAACTACGAGCAGTACTTC
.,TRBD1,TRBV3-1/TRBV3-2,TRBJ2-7,CASSLSLTGKEYEQYF,TGTGCCAGCAGCCTCAGCCTGACAGGGAAGGAGTACGAGCAGTACTTC
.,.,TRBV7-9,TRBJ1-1,CASSLVEGSNLMNTEAFF,TGTGCCAGCAGCTTAGTAGAAGGGAGCAACCTCATGAACACTGAAGCTTTCTTT
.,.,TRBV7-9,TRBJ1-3,CASSTGGFSGNTIYF,TGTGCCAGCTCGACAGGAGGATTCTCTGGAAACACCATATATTTT
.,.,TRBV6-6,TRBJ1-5,CASSYSDRSNQPQHF,TGTGCCAGCAGTTACTCCGACAGGTCCAATCAGCCCCAGCATTTT
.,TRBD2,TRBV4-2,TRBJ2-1,CASSQVSGGTSYNEQFF,TGTGCCAGCAGCCAAGTAAGCGGGGGAACCTCCTACAATGAGCAGTTCTTC
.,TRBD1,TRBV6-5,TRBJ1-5,CASSYTGQGQPQHF,TGTGCCAGCAGTTATACGGGACAGGGTCAGCCCCAGCATTTT
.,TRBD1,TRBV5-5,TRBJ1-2,CASSLAGTGYGYTF,TGTGCCAGCAGCTTGGCCGGGACAGGGTATGGCTACACCTTC
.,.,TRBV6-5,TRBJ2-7,CASSEKAGYEQYF,TGTGCCAGCAGCGAGAAAGCGGGCTACGAGCAGTACTTC
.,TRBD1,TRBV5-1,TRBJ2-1,CASSLPENRDSRYNEQFF,TGCGCCAGCAGCTTGCCCGAAAACCGGGACAGCCGCTACAATGAGCAGTTCTTC
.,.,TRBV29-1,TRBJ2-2,CSVGGDAGELFF,TGCAGCGTTGGGGGAGATGCCGGGGAGCTGTTTTTT
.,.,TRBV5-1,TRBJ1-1,CASSLVAGKNTEAFF,TGCGCCAGCAGCTTGGTTGCCGGGAAGAACACTGAAGCTTTCTTT
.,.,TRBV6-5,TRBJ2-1,CASRNNRVGYNEQFF,TGTGCCAGCAGAAACAACAGGGTCGGATACAATGAGCAGTTCTTC
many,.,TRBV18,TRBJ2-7,CASSPTTGRSSYEQYF,TGTGCCAGCTCACCGACAACAGGGAGAAGCTCCTACGAGCAGTACTTC
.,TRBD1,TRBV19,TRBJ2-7,CASTPTRDRGYEQYF,TGTGCCAGTACCCCCACCCGGGACAGGGGGTACGAGCAGTACTTC
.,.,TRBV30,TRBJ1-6,CAWRTGSSYNSPLHF,TGTGCCTGGAGGACAGGCAGCTCCTATAATTCACCCCTCCACTTT
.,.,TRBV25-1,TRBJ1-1,CASSEYRWGRDTEAFF,TGTGCCAGCAGTGAATATAGGTGGGGGCGAGACACTGAAGCTTTCTTT
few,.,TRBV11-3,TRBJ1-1,CASSLSRGTEAFF,TGTGCCAGCAGCCTTTCCAGGGGCACTGAAGCTTTCTTT
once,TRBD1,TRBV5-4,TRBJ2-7,CASSFRPGTGTYEQYF,TGTGCCAGCAGCTTCAGACCCGGGACAGGGACCTACGAGCAGTACTTC
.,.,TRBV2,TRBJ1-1,CASSFPLLTGNTEAFF,TGTGCCAGCAGCTTCCCGTTACTAACGGGGAACACTGAAGCTTTCTTT